This is a list of T cell receptor beta chains from one sample in a study of T cell changes during pregnancy in multiple sclerosis. Assay: immunoSEQ multiplex PCR; the TCRdb copy retains only in-frame clones and omits some. Of approximately 59,000 clones in the sample, about 93% were seen once. The sequenced sample was peripheral blood, obtained in the third trimester of pregnancy. All receptors derive from a female donor in good health, enrolled as a control in a pregnancy study. CDR3s leave out the opening cysteine and the closing phenylalanine or tryptophan. A D gene is named only where the DNA matches it firmly. The size entry is marked missing in some rows and otherwise reads once, few, many or a size class.

size | D | V | CDR3
NA | NA | TRBV19 | ASSIRGLQTQY
NA | TRBD1 | TRBV7-9 | ASSLAGQGEAF
NA | NA | TRBV18 | ASSPRAGGDTEAF
NA | TRBD2 | TRBV7-6 | ASSKSPGLAGGRQF
NA | NA | TRBV28 | ASRGALNSPLH
NA | NA | TRBV18 | ASSPSTGMYEQY
NA | NA | TRBV29-1 | SAGTANEKLF
NA | NA | TRBV13 | ASSGGLYNEQF
once | TRBD1 | TRBV10-3 | AIPTARQGIYGYT
NA | TRBD1 | TRBV7-6 | ASSLGQGDYGYT
NA | TRBD2 | TRBV7-8 | ASSPPQRGSSYEQY
NA | NA | TRBV15 | ATMGLLNTGELF
NA | NA | TRBV6-4 | ASSLQGNTEAF
once | TRBD1 | TRBV19 | ASTDRVPEAF
NA | NA | TRBV7-2 | ASSSGTFNYGYT
NA | TRBD2 | TRBV7-9 | ASSSGLAASTDTQY
NA | NA | TRBV28 | ASSTYSNYGYT
NA | NA | TRBV18 | ASSRGPYNEKLF
NA | NA | TRBV10-3 | AISERGQNSNQPQH
NA | NA | TRBV5-6 | ASSLDVGAWAKNIQY
NA | NA | TRBV6-5 | ASSYSSEPSPLH
NA | NA | TRBV11-2 | ASSLDLAREQY
NA | NA | TRBV6-5 | ASSSPGSAYEQY
NA | TRBD1 | TRBV4-3 | ASSRDRVNYSPLH
NA | TRBD2 | TRBV5-1 | ASSAGENNEQY
NA | TRBD1 | TRBV9 | ASSAKPDREVPDTQY
once | NA | TRBV5-4 | ASFPRRTGTDTQY
NA | NA | TRBV6-6 | ASSDGVNTEAF
NA | TRBD1 | TRBV5-1 | ASTSSGTGGVEAF
NA | TRBD2 | TRBV23-1 | ASSQFFQYSGGKQF
NA | TRBD1 | TRBV7-9 | ASRQMPGTGGGYT
NA | NA | TRBV28 | ASSFSGDFEKLF
once | TRBD1 | TRBV27 | ASSSRGPKETQY
NA | TRBD2 | TRBV19 | ASSNPASGGVLGANVLT
NA | NA | TRBV14 | ASSRGTTGELF
NA | NA | TRBV27 | ASSLQRSGNTIY
NA | TRBD2 | TRBV4-1 | ASSSLGGGPGNEQF
NA | NA | TRBV29-1 | SVGGVLYGYT
NA | NA | TRBV7-2 | ASSLIPGEAF
NA | TRBD1 | TRBV4-1 | ASSQVLRGRGEQF
NA | NA | TRBV29-1 | SVGQGWNSPLH
NA | TRBD1 | TRBV19 | ATRDRGIQNTEAF
NA | NA | TRBV7-2 | ASSLGGRENTEAF
NA | NA | TRBV19 | ASIGPGKGNEQF
NA | NA | TRBV18 | ASSPRTVNTGELF
NA | TRBD1 | TRBV2 | ASRDSSTGGAF
NA | TRBD2 | TRBV29-1 | SVVSLAGRYEQY
NA | NA | TRBV7-2 | ASSSNGRGPQY
NA | TRBD1 | TRBV6-5 | ASSYAQGRYEQY
NA | NA | TRBV4-2 | ASSQAVRSGALGYEQY
NA | TRBD1 | TRBV6-6 | ASGGQTYEQY
NA | TRBD2 | TRBV4-3 | ASSQDPSGVSYTQY
NA | TRBD1 | TRBV29-1 | SVAGTGDTEAF
NA | NA | TRBV25-1 | ASSEPQVRNEQF